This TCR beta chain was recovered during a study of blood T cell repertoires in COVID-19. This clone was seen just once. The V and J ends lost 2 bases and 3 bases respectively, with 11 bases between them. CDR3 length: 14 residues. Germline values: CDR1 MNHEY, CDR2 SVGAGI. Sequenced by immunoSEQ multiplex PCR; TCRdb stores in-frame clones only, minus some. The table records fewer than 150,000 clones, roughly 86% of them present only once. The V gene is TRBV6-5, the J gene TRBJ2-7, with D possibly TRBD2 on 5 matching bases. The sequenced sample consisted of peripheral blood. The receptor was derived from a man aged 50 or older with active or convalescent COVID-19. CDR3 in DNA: TGTGCCAGCAGTTACCGGGGTGGATACTACGAGCAGTACTTC. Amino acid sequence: CASSYRGGYYEQYF.